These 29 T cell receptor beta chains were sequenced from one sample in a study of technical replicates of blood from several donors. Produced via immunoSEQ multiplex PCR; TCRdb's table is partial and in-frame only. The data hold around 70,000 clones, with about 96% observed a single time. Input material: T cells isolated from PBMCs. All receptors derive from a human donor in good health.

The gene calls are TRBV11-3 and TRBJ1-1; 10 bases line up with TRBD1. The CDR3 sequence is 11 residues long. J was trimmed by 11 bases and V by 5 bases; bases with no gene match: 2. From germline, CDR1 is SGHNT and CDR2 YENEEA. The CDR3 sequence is CASSAGQGAFF. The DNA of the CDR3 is TGTGCCAGCAGCGCGGGACAGGGGGCTTTCTTT.

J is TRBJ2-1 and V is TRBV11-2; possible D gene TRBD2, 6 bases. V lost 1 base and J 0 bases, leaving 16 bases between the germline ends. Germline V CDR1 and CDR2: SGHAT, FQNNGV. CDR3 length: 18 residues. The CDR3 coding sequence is TGTGCCAGCAGCTTAGTTCCCAGCGGGCGTTACTCCTACAATGAGCAGTTCTTC. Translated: CASSLVPSGRYSYNEQFF.

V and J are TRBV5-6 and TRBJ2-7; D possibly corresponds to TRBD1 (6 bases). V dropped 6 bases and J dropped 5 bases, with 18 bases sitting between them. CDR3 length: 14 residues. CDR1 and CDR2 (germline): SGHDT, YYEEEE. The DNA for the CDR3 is TGTGCCAGCACTCCGGAGTCTCAGGGGAACGAGCAGTACTTC. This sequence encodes CASTPESQGNEQYF.

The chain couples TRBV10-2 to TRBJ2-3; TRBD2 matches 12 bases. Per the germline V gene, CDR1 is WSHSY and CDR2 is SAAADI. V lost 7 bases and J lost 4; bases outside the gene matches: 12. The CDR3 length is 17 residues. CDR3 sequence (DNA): TGCGCCAGCAAGAGACTAGCGGGAGAGCACTGGTCAGATACGCAGTATTTT. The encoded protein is CASKRLAGEHWSDTQYF.

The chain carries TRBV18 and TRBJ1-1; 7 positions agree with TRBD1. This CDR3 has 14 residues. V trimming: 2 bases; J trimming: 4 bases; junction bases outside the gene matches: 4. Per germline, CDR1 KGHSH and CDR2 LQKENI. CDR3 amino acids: CASSPDRVGTEAFF. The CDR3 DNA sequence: TGTGCCAGCTCACCAGACAGGGTAGGCACTGAAGCTTTCTTT.

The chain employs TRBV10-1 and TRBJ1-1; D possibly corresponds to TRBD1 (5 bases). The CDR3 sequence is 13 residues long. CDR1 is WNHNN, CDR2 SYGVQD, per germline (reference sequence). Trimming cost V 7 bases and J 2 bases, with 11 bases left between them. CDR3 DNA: TGCGCCAGCACTGGGGCAGCCAACACTGAAGCTTTCTTT. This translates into CASTGAANTEAFF.

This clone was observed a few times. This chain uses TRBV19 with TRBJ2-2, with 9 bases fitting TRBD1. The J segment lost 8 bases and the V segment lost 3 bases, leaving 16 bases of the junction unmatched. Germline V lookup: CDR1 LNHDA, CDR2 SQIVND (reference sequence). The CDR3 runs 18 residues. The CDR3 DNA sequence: TGTGCCAGTAGTATTTTGGCGGCCGGGACAGGGTCCAGGGGGGAGCTGTTTTTT. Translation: CASSILAAGTGSRGELFF.

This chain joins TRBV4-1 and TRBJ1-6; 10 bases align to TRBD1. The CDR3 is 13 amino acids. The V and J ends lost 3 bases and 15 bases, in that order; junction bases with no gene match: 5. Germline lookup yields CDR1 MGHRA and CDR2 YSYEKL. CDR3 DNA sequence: TGCGCCAGCAGCCAGTACGACAGGGGGCACCTCCACTTT. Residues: CASSQYDRGHLHF.

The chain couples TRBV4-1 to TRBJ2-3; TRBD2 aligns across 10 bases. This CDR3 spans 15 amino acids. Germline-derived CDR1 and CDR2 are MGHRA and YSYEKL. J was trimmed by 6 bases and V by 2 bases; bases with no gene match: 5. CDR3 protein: CASSQPSGSSDTQYF. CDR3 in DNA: TGCGCCAGCAGCCAACCTAGCGGGAGTTCTGATACGCAGTATTTT.

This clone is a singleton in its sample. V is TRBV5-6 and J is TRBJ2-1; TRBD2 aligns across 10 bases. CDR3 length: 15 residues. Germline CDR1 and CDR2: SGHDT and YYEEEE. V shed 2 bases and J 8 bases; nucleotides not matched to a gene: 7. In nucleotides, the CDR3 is TGTGCCAGCAGCTTACTAGCGGGAAACCTGGATGAGCAGTTCTTC. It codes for CASSLLAGNLDEQFF.

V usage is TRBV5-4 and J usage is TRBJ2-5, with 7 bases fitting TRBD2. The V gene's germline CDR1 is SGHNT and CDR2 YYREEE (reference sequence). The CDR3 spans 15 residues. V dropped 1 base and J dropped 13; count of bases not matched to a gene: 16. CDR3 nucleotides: TGTGCCAGCAGCTTGTCGGAAACTAGCGAACCCCTGATGTACTTC. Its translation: CASSLSETSEPLMYF.

DNA for the CDR3: TGTGCCAGCAGAGGGGTCGTGAACACTGAAGCTTTCTTT. This translates into CASRGVVNTEAFF. The J gene is TRBJ1-1, the V gene TRBV6-1; D is possibly TRBD1 (5 bases). CDR3 size: 13 residues. The germline V gene encodes CDR1 MNHNS and CDR2 SASEGT. Trimming removed 6 bases at V and 0 bases at J, with 8 bases between.

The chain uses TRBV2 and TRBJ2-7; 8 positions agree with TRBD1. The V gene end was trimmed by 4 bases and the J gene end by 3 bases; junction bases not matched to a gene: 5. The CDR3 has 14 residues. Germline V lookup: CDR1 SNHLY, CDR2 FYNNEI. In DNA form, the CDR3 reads TGTGCCAGCAGTGCGGCAGGGGGCTTCTACGAGCAGTACTTC. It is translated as CASSAAGGFYEQYF.

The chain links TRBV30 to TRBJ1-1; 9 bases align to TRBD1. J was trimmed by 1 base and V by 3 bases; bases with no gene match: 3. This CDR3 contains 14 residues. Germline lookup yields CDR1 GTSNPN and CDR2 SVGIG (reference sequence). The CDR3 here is CAWSRGQGNTEAFF. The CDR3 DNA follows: TGTGCCTGGAGCAGGGGACAGGGGAACACTGAAGCTTTCTTT.

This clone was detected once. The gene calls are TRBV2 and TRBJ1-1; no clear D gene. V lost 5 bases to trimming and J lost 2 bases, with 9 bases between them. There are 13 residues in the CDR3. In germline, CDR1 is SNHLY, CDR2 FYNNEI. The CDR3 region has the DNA TGTGCCAGCAGTCAGGAGGAAAACACTGAAGCTTTCTTT. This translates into CASSQEENTEAFF.

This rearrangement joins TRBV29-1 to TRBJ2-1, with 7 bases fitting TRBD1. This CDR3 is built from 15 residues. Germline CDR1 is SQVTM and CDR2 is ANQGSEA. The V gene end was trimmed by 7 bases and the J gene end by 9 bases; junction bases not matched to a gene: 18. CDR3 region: CSGYTGARIFSEQFF. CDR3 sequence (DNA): TGCAGCGGATACACAGGGGCTCGTATTTTTAGTGAGCAGTTCTTC.

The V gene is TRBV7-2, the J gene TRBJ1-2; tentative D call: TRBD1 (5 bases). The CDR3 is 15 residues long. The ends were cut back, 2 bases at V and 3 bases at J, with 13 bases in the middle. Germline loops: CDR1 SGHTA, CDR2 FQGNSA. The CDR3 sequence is CASSLYAQGDYGYTF. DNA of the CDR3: TGTGCCAGCAGCTTATACGCGCAGGGCGACTATGGCTACACCTTC.

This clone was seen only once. The CDR3 here is CASTTGGLAGFLYEQFF. For the CDR3, the DNA is TGTGCCAGCACCACCGGGGGCCTAGCGGGGTTTCTGTATGAGCAGTTCTTC. V gene TRBV28 combines with J gene TRBJ2-1; 9 nucleotides match TRBD2. The CDR3 is 17 residues long. V shed 7 bases, J shed 8 bases, and the junction held 18 bases outside the gene matches. Germline V gene sequence: CDR1 MDHEN, CDR2 SYDVKM.

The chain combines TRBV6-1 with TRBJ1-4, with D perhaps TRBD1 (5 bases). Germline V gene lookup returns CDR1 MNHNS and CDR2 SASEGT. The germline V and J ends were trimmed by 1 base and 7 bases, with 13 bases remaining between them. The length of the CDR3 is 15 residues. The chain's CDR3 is CASSEGPARGEKLFF. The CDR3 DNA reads TGTGCCAGCAGTGAAGGTCCTGCTAGGGGTGAAAAACTGTTTTTT.

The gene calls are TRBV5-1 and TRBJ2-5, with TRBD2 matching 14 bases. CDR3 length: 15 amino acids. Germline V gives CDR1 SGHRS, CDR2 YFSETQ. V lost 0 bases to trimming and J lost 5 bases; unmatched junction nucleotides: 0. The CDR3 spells CASSLGTSGRETQYF. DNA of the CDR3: TGCGCCAGCAGCTTGGGGACTAGCGGGAGGGAGACCCAGTACTTC.

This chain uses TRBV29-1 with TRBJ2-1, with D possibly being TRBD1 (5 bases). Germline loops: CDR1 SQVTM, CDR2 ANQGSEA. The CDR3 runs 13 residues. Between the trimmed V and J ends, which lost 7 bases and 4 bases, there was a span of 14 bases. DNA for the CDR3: TGCAGCGGGGCCTCCGACAGTTACAATGAGCAGTTCTTC. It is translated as CSGASDSYNEQFF.

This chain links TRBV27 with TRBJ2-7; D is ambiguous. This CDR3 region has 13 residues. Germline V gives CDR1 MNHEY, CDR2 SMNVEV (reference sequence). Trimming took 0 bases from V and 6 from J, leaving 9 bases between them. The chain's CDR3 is CASSLSVQLEQYF. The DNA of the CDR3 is TGTGCCAGCAGTTTATCCGTCCAACTCGAGCAGTACTTC.

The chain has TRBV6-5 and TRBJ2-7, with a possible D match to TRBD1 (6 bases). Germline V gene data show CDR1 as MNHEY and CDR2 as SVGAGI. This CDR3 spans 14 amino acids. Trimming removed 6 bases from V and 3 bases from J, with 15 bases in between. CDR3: CASSPAGVHYEQYF. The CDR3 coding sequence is TGTGCCAGCAGCCCCGCAGGGGTCCACTACGAGCAGTACTTC.

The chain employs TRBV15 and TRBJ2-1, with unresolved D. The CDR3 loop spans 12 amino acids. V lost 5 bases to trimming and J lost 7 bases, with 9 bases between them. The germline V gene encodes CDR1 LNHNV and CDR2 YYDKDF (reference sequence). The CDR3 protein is CATSSTWNEQFF. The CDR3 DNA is TGTGCCACCAGCTCAACATGGAATGAGCAGTTCTTC.

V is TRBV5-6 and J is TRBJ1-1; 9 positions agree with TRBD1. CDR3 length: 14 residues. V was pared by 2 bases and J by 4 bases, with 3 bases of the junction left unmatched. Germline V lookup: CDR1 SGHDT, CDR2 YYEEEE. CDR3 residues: CASSLDRGATEAFF. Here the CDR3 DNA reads TGTGCCAGCAGCTTAGACAGGGGGGCCACTGAAGCTTTCTTT.

CDR3 coding DNA: TGCGCCAGCAGGCTCGCGGGGGACACCGGACACTTTGGCTACACCTTC. This translates into CASRLAGDTGHFGYTF. The chain employs TRBV5-1 and TRBJ1-2; maybe TRBD1 (6 bases). This CDR3 has 16 amino acids. V lost 5 bases, J lost 7 bases, and 24 bases lay in between. CDR1 and CDR2 from the germline V gene are SGHRS and YFSETQ.

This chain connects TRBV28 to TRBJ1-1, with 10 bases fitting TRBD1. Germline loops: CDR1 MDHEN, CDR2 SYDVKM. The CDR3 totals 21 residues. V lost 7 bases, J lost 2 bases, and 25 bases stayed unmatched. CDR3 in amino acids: CASTSIYRLLTGGASNTEAFF. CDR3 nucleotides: TGTGCCAGCACCTCCATCTACCGGTTGCTGACAGGGGGCGCCTCTAACACTGAAGCTTTCTTT. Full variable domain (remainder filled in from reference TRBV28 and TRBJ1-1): DVKVTQSSRYLVKRTGEKVFLECVQDMDHENMFWYRQDPGLGLRLIYFSYDVKMKEKGDIPEGYSVSREKKERFSLILESASTNQTSMYLCASTSIYRLLTGGASNTEAFFGQGTRLTVV.

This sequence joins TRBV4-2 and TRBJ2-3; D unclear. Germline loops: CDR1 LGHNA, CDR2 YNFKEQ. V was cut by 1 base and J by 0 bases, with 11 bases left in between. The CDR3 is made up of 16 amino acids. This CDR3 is CASSQGPGPSTDTQYF. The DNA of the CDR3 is TGTGCCAGCAGCCAAGGGCCAGGCCCTAGCACAGATACGCAGTATTTT.

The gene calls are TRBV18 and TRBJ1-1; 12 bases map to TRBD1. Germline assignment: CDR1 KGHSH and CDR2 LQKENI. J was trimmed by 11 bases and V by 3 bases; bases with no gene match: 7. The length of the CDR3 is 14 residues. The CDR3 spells CASSPYRDRGLAFF. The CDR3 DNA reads TGTGCCAGCTCACCCTACCGGGACAGGGGGCTTGCTTTCTTT.